This T cell receptor beta chain was identified during a study of blood T cell repertoires in COVID-19. Clones were sequenced by immunoSEQ multiplex PCR, and TCRdb holds only the in-frame ones, with some missing. The table lists 200,000 to 300,000 clones, more than 85% of them singletons. The study drew participants aged roughly 18 to 89 years from 20 to 30 US areas. The CDR3 loop spans 14 amino acids. In germline, CDR1 is MDHEN, CDR2 SYDVKM. V gave up 3 bases and J gave up 5 bases; unmatched junction bases: 3. V usage is TRBV28 and J usage is TRBJ2-5; 10 positions agree with TRBD1. The sequenced material came from PBMCs or T cells enriched from blood (not recorded which). The TCR sequence derives from a woman aged 25 to 39 who had recovered from COVID-19. The CDR3 DNA follows: TGTGCCAGCAGTTTGACAGGGGGCAGGGAGACCCAGTACTTC. Translation gives CASSLTGGRETQYF.